These 31 T cell receptor beta chains share one sample of origin, sequenced in a study of cytomegalovirus exposure and HLA in healthy donors. The study ran its PCR with 60 Vbeta and 13 Jbeta primers. Measured with immunoSEQ multiplex PCR; TCRdb has only the in-frame clones, and not every one. The sample lists over 150,000 clones, more than 65% occurring once. Sequencing was carried out using PBMCs. The receptors were sampled from a woman aged 40 to 55 in good health and CMV-seropositive.

The rearrangement links TRBV2 to TRBJ1-1, with 7 bases that match TRBD1. Trimming cost V 4 bases and J 10 bases; bases outside gene matches: 9. The CDR3 is made up of 13 amino acids. Germline CDR1 is SNHLY and CDR2 is FYNNEI. The chain's CDR3 is CASSGQGELGAFF. The CDR3 DNA follows: TGTGCCAGCAGTGGACAGGGTGAGTTAGGAGCTTTCTTT.

V and J are TRBV20-1 and TRBJ1-5, with TRBD1 as a possible D gene (5 bases). The CDR3 spans 11 residues. Germline V gene sequence: CDR1 DFQATT, CDR2 SNEGSKA (reference sequence). Trimming shortened V by 3 bases and J by 14 bases, and 14 bases separated the two germline ends. CDR3 bases: TGCAGTGCTAGGGGGGGAGGGAAAGAGCATTTT. It encodes CSARGGGKEHF.

Regarding this clone: At one end the junction does not follow the germline gene, possibly because of a read error. The chain combines TRBV5-4 with TRBJ1-2; TRBD1 might be the D (6 bases). From germline, CDR1 is SGHNT and CDR2 YYREEE (reference sequence). This CDR3 spans 15 amino acids. The CDR3 region is CASSGTPGQNYGYPF. DNA of the CDR3: TGTGCCAGCAGCGGGACACCCGGACAAAACTATGGCTACCCCTTC.

This clone was detected once. A junction boundary mismatches the germline segment, possibly from a read error. The same CDR3 arises from other DNA sequences in this sample as well. The chain employs TRBV5-1 and TRBJ2-2; a possible D gene is TRBD2 (5 bases). Germline-derived CDR1 and CDR2 are SGHRS and YFSETQ. This CDR3 has 15 amino acids. The CDR3 sequence: CASSAQARTSGELFF. The CDR3 DNA is TGCGCCAGCAGCGCGCAGGCGCGTACGTCCGGGGAGCTGTTTTTC. Full variable domain (outside the CDR3, taken from reference TRBV5-1 and TRBJ2-2): KAGVTQTPRYLIKTRGQQVTLSCSPISGHRSVSWYQQTPGQGLQFLFEYFSETQRNKGNFPGRFSGRQFSNSRSEMNVSTLELGDSALYLCASSAQARTSGELFFGEGSRLTVL.

This clone was seen a single time. The chain employs TRBV29-1 and TRBJ2-3, with 13 nucleotides matching TRBD2. The CDR3 has 16 residues. Trimming at V came to 6 bases and at J to 4 bases, leaving 10 bases not matched to a gene. Looked up from germline, CDR1 is SQVTM and CDR2 is ANQGSEA. The CDR3 here is CSVPGTSGVGADTQYF. In nucleotides, the CDR3 is TGCAGCGTACCCGGGACTAGCGGGGTTGGGGCAGATACGCAGTATTTT.

The genes are TRBV11-3 and TRBJ2-7, with 12 bases that match TRBD2. In germline, CDR1 is SGHNT, CDR2 YENEEA. This CDR3 region has 15 residues. V was clipped by 1 base and J by 6 bases; unmatched bases: 4. This chain's CDR3 is CASSLGGLAGSEQYF. CDR3 bases: TGTGCCAGCAGCTTAGGTGGACTAGCGGGATCCGAGCAGTACTTC.

The CDR3 protein is CASRRQMGLFTDTQYF. The CDR3 DNA reads as TGTGCCAGTAGGCGACAAATGGGACTCTTCACAGATACGCAGTATTTT. This chain uses TRBV19 with TRBJ2-3, with D possibly being TRBD2 (6 bases). The CDR3 has 16 amino acids. From germline, CDR1 is LNHDA and CDR2 SQIVND (reference sequence). Trimming shortened V by 6 bases and J by 2 bases, and 18 bases separated the two germline ends. The whole variable domain, remainder taken from reference TRBV19 and TRBJ2-3, is DGGITQSPKYLFRKEGQNVTLSCEQNLNHDAMYWYRQDPGQGLRLIYYSQIVNDFQKGDIAEGYSVSREKKESFPLTVTSAQKNPTAFYLCASRRQMGLFTDTQYFGPGTRLTVL.

This clone was detected only a few times. The chain links TRBV19 to TRBJ2-7; tentative D call: TRBD2 (6 bases). Deletions cut 9 bases from V and 0 bases from J, with 15 bases between. Germline V lookup: CDR1 LNHDA, CDR2 SQIVND (reference sequence). The CDR3 loop spans 14 amino acids. The CDR3: CASNQEGHSYEQYF. The CDR3 DNA sequence: TGTGCCAGCAATCAGGAGGGCCACTCCTACGAGCAGTACTTC.

V gene TRBV7-5 combines with J gene TRBJ2-3; TRBD2, the table's D call, was not compared with the DNA. TRBV7-5 is tagged as a pseudogene. The CDR3 contains 20 residues. The CDR3 sequence is CARSADYRFSTTSGTDTQYF. DNA of the CDR3: TGTGCCAGAAGCGCCGACTACAGATTTAGTACGACCTCTGGCACAGATACGCAGTATTTT.

V and J are TRBV27 and TRBJ2-1; 7 nucleotides align to TRBD2. The CDR3 totals 13 residues. The trim removed 6 bases at V and 1 base at J, leaving 0 bases unmatched. Germline V gives CDR1 MNHEY, CDR2 SMNVEV (reference sequence). In nucleotides, the CDR3 is TGTGCCAGCAGCGGGAGGTCCTACAATGAGCAGTTCTTC. Residues: CASSGRSYNEQFF.

The CDR3 region has the DNA TGTGCCAGTACCCTACAGGGGCTAGCGGGGGTTAATGAGCAGTTCTTC. Translating it yields CASTLQGLAGVNEQFF. The chain employs TRBV19 and TRBJ2-1; TRBD2 agrees at 10 bases. Germline V gene sequence: CDR1 LNHDA, CDR2 SQIVND (reference sequence). The V segment lost 7 bases and the J segment 7 bases; nucleotides outside the gene matches: 13. The CDR3 totals 16 residues.

V is TRBV4-3 and J is TRBJ2-7; the match to TRBD1 covers 7 bases. CDR1 is LGHNA and CDR2 is YSLEER in the germline V gene. The ends lost 3 bases at V and 0 bases at J; junction bases unmatched: 5. This CDR3 is built from 15 residues. CDR3 in DNA: TGCGCCAGCAGCCAGGGACAGTACATCTCCTACGAGCAGTACTTC. It is translated as CASSQGQYISYEQYF.

This chain links TRBV11-2 with TRBJ2-3; D is unclear. With 0 bases removed from V and 5 bases from J, the gap between germline ends came to 9 bases. The CDR3 covers 14 residues. The germline gives CDR1 SGHAT, CDR2 FQNNGV. CDR3 bases: TGTGCCAGCAGCTTAGAATTAGCAATAGATACGCAGTATTTT. The encoded protein is CASSLELAIDTQYF. The complete variable domain, with remaining parts taken from reference TRBV11-2 and TRBJ2-3, reads EAGVAQSPRYKIIEKRQSVAFWCNPISGHATLYWYQQILGQGPKLLIQFQNNGVVDDSQLPKDRFSAERLKGVDSTLKIQPAKLEDSAVYLCASSLELAIDTQYFGPGTRLTVL.

J is TRBJ1-2 and V is TRBV5-6, with D possibly TRBD1 on 5 matching bases. Germline CDR1 reads SGHDT; CDR2 reads YYEEEE. The V end lost 1 base, the J end lost 6 bases, and 7 bases lay between the germline ends. This CDR3 contains 12 residues. CDR3 nucleotide sequence: TGTGCCAGCAGCTTGTCGGGGGATGGCTACACCTTC. Translating gives CASSLSGDGYTF.

This clone was seen a few times. V is TRBV5-6 and J is TRBJ1-5; the D gene is possibly TRBD1 (6 bases). Germline CDR1 reads SGHDT; CDR2 reads YYEEEE. CDR3 length equals 16 residues. V was trimmed by 3 bases and J by 6 bases, leaving 19 bases between them. For the CDR3, the DNA is TGTGCCAGCAGCTGGCATTGGGGGGGGGCGGCTCAGCCCCAGCATTTT. This sequence encodes CASSWHWGGAAQPQHF.

The sample holds one count of this clone. This chain's CDR3 is CASSAGLAGAGNEQFF. The CDR3 DNA sequence: TGTGCCAGCAGCGCAGGACTAGCGGGAGCGGGGAATGAGCAGTTCTTC. The rearrangement joins TRBV9 to TRBJ2-1; TRBD2 aligns across 13 bases. In germline, CDR1 is SGDLS, CDR2 YYNGEE. After removal of 3 bases from V and 7 bases from J, the junction contained 7 bases not matched to a gene. CDR3 length equals 16 residues.

The chain is built from TRBV27 and TRBJ2-3; 10 nucleotides align to TRBD2. This CDR3 region has 12 residues. Germline V gene lookup returns CDR1 MNHEY and CDR2 SMNVEV (reference sequence). CDR3 nucleotides: TGTGTCATGACTAGCGGGACAGATACGCAGTATTTT. It translates to CVMTSGTDTQYF.

The V gene is TRBV27, the J gene TRBJ2-5, with 9 positions matching TRBD1. V shed 0 bases, J shed 3 bases, and the junction held 5 bases outside the gene matches. The CDR3 is made up of 16 amino acids. The germline CDR1 and CDR2 sequences are MNHEY and SMNVEV (reference sequence). The CDR3 is CASSLSRQGGEETQYF. CDR3 in DNA: TGTGCCAGCAGTTTATCAAGACAGGGGGGGGAAGAGACCCAGTACTTC.

V is TRBV4-1 and J is TRBJ1-5; 11 positions match TRBD1. Germline V gene data show CDR1 as MGHRA and CDR2 as YSYEKL. V shed 0 bases, J shed 6 bases, and the junction held 13 bases outside the gene matches. CDR3 length: 19 residues. The CDR3 nucleotides read TGCGCCAGCAGCCAAGATAGGAGCCGGACAGGGGGCGTTGGTCAGCCCCAGCATTTT. This sequence encodes CASSQDRSRTGGVGQPQHF.

The V gene is TRBV9, the J gene TRBJ2-7, with D possibly matching TRBD1 (6 bases). CDR3 length equals 14 residues. Looked up from germline, CDR1 is SGDLS and CDR2 is YYNGEE. Trimming left V 2 bases short and J 4 bases short, with 13 bases between. CDR3 DNA sequence: TGTGCCAGCAGCGTGGAGACAGGATCTTACGAGCAGTACTTC. This sequence encodes CASSVETGSYEQYF.

The chain recombines TRBV4-3 with TRBJ2-1; TRBD1 agrees at 9 bases. V trimming: 1 base; J trimming: 5 bases; junction bases outside the gene matches: 12. CDR3 length: 18 amino acids. Germline assignment: CDR1 LGHNA and CDR2 YSLEER. In DNA, the CDR3 is TGCGCCAGCAGCCAAGCATGGATCACGGGACAGGGAAACAATGAGCAGTTCTTC. Its protein is CASSQAWITGQGNNEQFF.

V gene TRBV19 combines with J gene TRBJ2-7, with D perhaps matching TRBD2 (6 bases). CDR1 and CDR2 (germline): LNHDA, SQIVND (reference sequence). V was pared by 3 bases and J by 0 bases, with 12 bases between. The CDR3 has 15 residues. The CDR3 bases are TGTGCCAGTAGTATTGGGCCTAGCGTCTCCTACGAGCAGTACTTC. Its translation is CASSIGPSVSYEQYF.

A few counts support this clone. The rearrangement joins TRBV2 to TRBJ2-1; 7 bases are shared with TRBD2. CDR3 size: 16 residues. Per the germline V gene, CDR1 is SNHLY and CDR2 is FYNNEI. The junction had 11 bases not matched to a gene; V was cut back by 9 bases and J by 0 bases. For the CDR3, the DNA is TGTGCCAGTAGCTCTTCGCCGGGGGGCTCCTACAATGAGCAGTTCTTC. It translates to CASSSSPGGSYNEQFF. Variable domain in full (rest from reference TRBV2 and TRBJ2-1): EPEVTQTPSHQVTQMGQEVILRCVPISNHLYFYWYRQILGQKVEFLVSFYNNEISEKSEIFDDQFSVERPDGSNFTLKIRSTKLEDSAMYFCASSSSPGGSYNEQFFGPGTRLTVL.

The rearrangement uses TRBV28 and TRBJ1-2; D may be TRBD1 (6 bases). Germline CDR1 is MDHEN and CDR2 is SYDVKM. CDR3 length: 15 residues. Trimming left V 6 bases short and J 3 bases short, with 17 bases between. CDR3 residues: CASSPRGQGYYGYTF. CDR3 nucleotides: TGTGCCAGCAGCCCCAGGGGCCAGGGATACTATGGCTACACCTTC.

The chain carries TRBV6-1 and TRBJ1-1, with 9 bases aligning to TRBD1. The CDR3 is 13 amino acids. Trimming took 5 bases from V and 7 from J; bases not matched to a gene: 5. CDR1 MNHNS and CDR2 SASEGT come from the germline V gene. The CDR3 region is CASSPQGADEAFF. CDR3 in DNA: TGTGCCAGCAGTCCACAGGGGGCAGATGAAGCTTTCTTT.

The rearrangement links TRBV19 to TRBJ1-3; the D is unclear. Germline lookup yields CDR1 LNHDA and CDR2 SQIVND (reference sequence). This CDR3 region has 14 residues. The V end lost 3 bases, the J end lost 4 bases, and 10 bases lay between the germline ends. CDR3 sequence reads: CASSIPLIGNTIYF. The CDR3 DNA is TGTGCCAGTAGTATTCCCCTAATCGGAAACACCATATATTTT.

The rearrangement joins TRBV19 to TRBJ1-1; a possible D gene is TRBD1 (5 bases). This CDR3 has 15 residues. The germline V gene encodes CDR1 LNHDA and CDR2 SQIVND (reference sequence). V was pared by 2 bases and J by 11 bases, with 21 bases between. The CDR3 DNA follows: TGTGCCAGTAGTATATCGGGTCTGGGGGGTGGCGACGCTTTCTTT. This codes for CASSISGLGGGDAFF. The complete variable domain, with remaining parts taken from reference TRBV19 and TRBJ1-1, reads DGGITQSPKYLFRKEGQNVTLSCEQNLNHDAMYWYRQDPGQGLRLIYYSQIVNDFQKGDIAEGYSVSREKKESFPLTVTSAQKNPTAFYLCASSISGLGGGDAFFGQGTRLTVV.

V gene TRBV28 combines with J gene TRBJ2-7; TRBD2 is a possible D gene (5 bases). Germline CDR1 MDHEN, CDR2 SYDVKM. V gave up 3 bases and J gave up 3 bases, with 9 bases separating them. The CDR3 has 13 residues. The CDR3: CASSLVAFYEQYF. The CDR3 bases are TGTGCCAGCAGTTTGGTAGCGTTCTACGAGCAGTACTTC.

About this clone: One end of the junction does not line up with germline, which may come from a read error. The chain couples TRBV28 to TRBJ1-5; D is unclear. Looked up from germline, CDR1 is MDHEN and CDR2 is SYDVKM. CDR3 length: 13 amino acids. For the CDR3, the DNA is TGTGCCAGCAGTTTCGTTAGCAATCAGCCCCAGAATTTT. Protein: CASSFVSNQPQNF.

The gene calls are TRBV13 and TRBJ2-1, with TRBD2 identical over 12 bases. The trim removed 0 bases at V and 10 bases at J, leaving 7 bases unmatched. The CDR3 length is 16 residues. Germline values: CDR1 PRHDT, CDR2 FYEKMQ (reference sequence). The CDR3 protein is CASSLGGTSGLEEQFF. CDR3 sequence (DNA): TGTGCCAGCAGCTTAGGAGGGACTAGCGGGCTCGAAGAGCAGTTCTTC.

V and J are TRBV29-1 and TRBJ1-2; a weak D match, TRBD1 (6 bases). The CDR3 consists of 17 residues. Germline V gives CDR1 SQVTM, CDR2 ANQGSEA. V was cut by 3 bases and J by 5 bases, with 25 bases left in between. The CDR3 here is CSVDLGTSDAQGYGYTF. In nucleotides, the CDR3 is TGCAGCGTTGATCTCGGGACATCTGATGCCCAGGGGTATGGCTACACCTTC.